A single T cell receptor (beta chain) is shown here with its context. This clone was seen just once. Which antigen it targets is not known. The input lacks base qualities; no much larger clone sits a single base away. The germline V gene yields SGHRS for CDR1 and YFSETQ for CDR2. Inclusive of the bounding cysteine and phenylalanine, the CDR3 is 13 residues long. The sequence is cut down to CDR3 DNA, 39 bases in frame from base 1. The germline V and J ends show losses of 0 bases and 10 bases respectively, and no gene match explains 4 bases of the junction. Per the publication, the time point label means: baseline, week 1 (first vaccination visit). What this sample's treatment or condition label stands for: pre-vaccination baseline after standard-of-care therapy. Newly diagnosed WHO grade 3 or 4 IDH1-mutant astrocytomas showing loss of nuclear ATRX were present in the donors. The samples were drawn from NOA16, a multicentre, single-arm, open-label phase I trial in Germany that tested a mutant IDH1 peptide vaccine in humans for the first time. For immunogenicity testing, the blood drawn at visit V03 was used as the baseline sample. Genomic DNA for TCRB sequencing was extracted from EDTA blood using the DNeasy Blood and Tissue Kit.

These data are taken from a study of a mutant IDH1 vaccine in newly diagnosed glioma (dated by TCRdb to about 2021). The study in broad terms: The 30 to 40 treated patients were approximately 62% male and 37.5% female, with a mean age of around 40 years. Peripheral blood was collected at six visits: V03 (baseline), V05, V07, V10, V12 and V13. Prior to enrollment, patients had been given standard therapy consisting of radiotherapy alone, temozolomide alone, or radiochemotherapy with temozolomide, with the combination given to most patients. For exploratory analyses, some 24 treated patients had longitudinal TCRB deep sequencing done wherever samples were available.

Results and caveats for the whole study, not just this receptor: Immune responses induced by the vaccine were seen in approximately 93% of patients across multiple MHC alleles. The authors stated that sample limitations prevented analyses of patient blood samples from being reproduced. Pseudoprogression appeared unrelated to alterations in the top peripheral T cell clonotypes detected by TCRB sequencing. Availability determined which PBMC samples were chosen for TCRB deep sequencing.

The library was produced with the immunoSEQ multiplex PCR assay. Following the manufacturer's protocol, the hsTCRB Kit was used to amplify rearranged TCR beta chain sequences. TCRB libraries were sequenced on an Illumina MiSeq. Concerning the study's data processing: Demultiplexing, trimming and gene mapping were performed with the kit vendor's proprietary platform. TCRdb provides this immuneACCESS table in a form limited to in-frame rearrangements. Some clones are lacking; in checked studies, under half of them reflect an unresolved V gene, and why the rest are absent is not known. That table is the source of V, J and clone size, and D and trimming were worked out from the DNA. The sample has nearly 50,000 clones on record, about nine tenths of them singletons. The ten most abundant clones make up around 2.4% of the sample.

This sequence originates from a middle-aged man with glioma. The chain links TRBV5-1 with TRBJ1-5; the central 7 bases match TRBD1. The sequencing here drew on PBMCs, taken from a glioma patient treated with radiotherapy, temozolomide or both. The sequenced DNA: TGCGCCAGCAGCTTGGAGGGGGCAGTCCCCCAGCATTTT. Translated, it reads CASSLEGAVPQHF.